This T cell receptor beta chain was found in a study of blood T cell repertoires in COVID-19. In the study overall: The origin of the acute and convalescent COVID-19 samples was the United States, Italy and Spain.

The CDR3 spans 15 residues. The germline gives CDR1 SGHRS, CDR2 YFSETQ. V lost 4 bases, J lost 0 bases, and 8 bases lay in between. This clone appeared a few times. Cohort assignment relied on participant-reported clinical history. Two negative PCRs, clearance, or symptom resolution characterized the recovered Cohort 3 donors. Original processing notes: Reference gene primer amplification in the assay estimated nucleated cell counts. TCRdb's table, derived via immunoSEQ multiplex PCR, lists solely in-frame clones and lacks some. V, J and clone size are taken as reported in that table, and D and trimming were inferred from the DNA itself. The repertoire holds 250,000 or so clones, 70% to 90% seen once, with about 10% in the top ten.

This rearrangement joins TRBV5-1 to TRBJ2-6, with D uncertain. This receptor was taken from a man aged 25-45 years who had recovered from COVID-19. Sample: PBMCs or T cells enriched from blood (not recorded which). The CDR3 is CASSQTPSGANVLTF. In DNA, the CDR3 is TGCGCCAGCAGCCAGACTCCCTCTGGGGCCAACGTCCTGACTTTC.